The present TCR beta chain was sequenced within a study of T cells in Graves' hyperthyroidism and ophthalmopathy. This clonotype was counted many times. From RNA transcripts, TCR beta CDR3 regions were amplified. First-round RT-PCR targeting the TCR CDR3 was performed with the HTBI primer set. TCRdb passed the multiplex PCR reads through MiXCR, listing each CDR3 protein once. This table holds 300,000 to 400,000 distinct CDR3 sequences, 18% found once. The germline V gene has CDR1 SGHVS and CDR2 FQNEAQ. Trimming pared 4 bases from V and 10 bases from J, leaving 17 bases between. This CDR3 contains 15 residues.

The sample taken for sequencing was blood. V and J are TRBV7-8 and TRBJ1-6, with D unresolved. This TCR derives from a woman in her forties or fifties with Graves' hyperthyroidism. CDR3 bases: TGTGCCAGCAGCTCCGTCCTCACCCCGGGGTCACCCCTCCACTTT. It is translated as CASSSVLTPGSPLHF.